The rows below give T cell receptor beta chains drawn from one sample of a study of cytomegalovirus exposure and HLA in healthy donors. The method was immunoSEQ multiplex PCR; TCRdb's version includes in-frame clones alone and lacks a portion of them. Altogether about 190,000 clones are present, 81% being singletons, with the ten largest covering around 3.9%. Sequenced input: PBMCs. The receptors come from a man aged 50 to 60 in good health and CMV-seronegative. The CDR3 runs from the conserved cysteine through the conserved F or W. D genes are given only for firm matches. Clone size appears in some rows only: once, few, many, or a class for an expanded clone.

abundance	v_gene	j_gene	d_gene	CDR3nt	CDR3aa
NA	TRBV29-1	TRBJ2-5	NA	TGCAGCGTTGAAGACGGCAGGCAAGAGACCCAGTACTTC	CSVEDGRQETQYF
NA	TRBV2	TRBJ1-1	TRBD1	TGTGCCAGCAGGGGTAATGACAGGGCCGCTTTCTTT	CASRGNDRAAFF
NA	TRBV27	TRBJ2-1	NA	TGTGTCAGCAGTTTAGGAGATGAGCAGTTCTTC	CVSSLGDEQFF
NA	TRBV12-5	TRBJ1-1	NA	TGTGCTAGTGGGCAACAGGTGAACACTGAAGCTTTCTTT	CASGQQVNTEAFF
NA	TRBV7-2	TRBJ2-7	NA	TGTGCCAGCAGTCCAGCAGGGCGGGGATGGGAGCAGTACTTC	CASSPAGRGWEQYF
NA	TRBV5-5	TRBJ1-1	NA	TGTGCCAGCAGCTGGGGAGATTATGAAGCTTTCTTT	CASSWGDYEAFF
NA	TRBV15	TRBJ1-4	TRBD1	TGTGCCACCAGCATTGGGACAGGGACTGAAAAACTGTTTTTT	CATSIGTGTEKLFF
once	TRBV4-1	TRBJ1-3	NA	TGCGCCAGCAGCCAAGATCTCGCAGGGACTGGAAACACCATATATTTT	CASSQDLAGTGNTIYF
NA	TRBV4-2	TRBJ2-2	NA	TGTGCCAGCAGCCTAATCAGACACACGAACACCGGGGAGCTGTTTTTT	CASSLIRHTNTGELFF
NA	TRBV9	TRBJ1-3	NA	TGTGCCAGCAGCTCACGGAGCGACAGTGGAAACACCATATATTTT	CASSSRSDSGNTIYF
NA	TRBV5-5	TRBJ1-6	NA	TGTGCCAGCAGCTCGTTAGATTCACCCCTCCACTTT	CASSSLDSPLHF
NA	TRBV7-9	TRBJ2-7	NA	TGTGCCAGCAGGCCCCAGGCGGGGCAGGCCTCATACGAGCAGTACTTC	CASRPQAGQASYEQYF
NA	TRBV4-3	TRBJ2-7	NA	TGCGCCAGCAGCCAAGATTACGCCTACGAGCAGTACTTC	CASSQDYAYEQYF
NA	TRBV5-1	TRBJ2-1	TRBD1	TGCGCCAGCAGCTTGTCCGGACAGGGCAATGAGCAGTTCTTC	CASSLSGQGNEQFF
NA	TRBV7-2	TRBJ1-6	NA	TGTGCCAGCAGACGTATGGCTGAGGATTCACCCCTCCACTTT	CASRRMAEDSPLHF
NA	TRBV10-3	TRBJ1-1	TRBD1	TGTGCCATCAGTTCGACAGGGTTGAACACTGAAGCTTTCTTT	CAISSTGLNTEAFF
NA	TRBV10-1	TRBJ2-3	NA	TGCGCCAGCAGTCGGGACTCCATCGATACGCAGTATTTT	CASSRDSIDTQYF
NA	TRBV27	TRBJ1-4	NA	TGTGCCAGCGCCCAGGGTTACAGCGAAAAACTGTTTTTT	CASAQGYSEKLFF
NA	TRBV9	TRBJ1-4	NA	TGTGCCAGCAGCGCCCTTTCAGGGCCAGGTGAAAAACTGTTTTTT	CASSALSGPGEKLFF
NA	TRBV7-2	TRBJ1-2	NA	TGTGCCAGCAGCTTAGATGCGGTAACACGTTCGAGGGGCTACACCTTC	CASSLDAVTRSRGYTF
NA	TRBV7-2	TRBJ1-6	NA	TGTGCCAGCAGCTTAGCGGGGGCCAGGGTCTCCTATAATTCACCCCTCCACTTT	CASSLAGARVSYNSPLHF
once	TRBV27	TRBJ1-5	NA	TGTGCCAGCAGGCCTCAGGGTCGTGGCAATCAGCCCCAGCATTTT	CASRPQGRGNQPQHF
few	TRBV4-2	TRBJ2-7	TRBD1	TGTGCCAGCAGCCAACCTGGGGACAGTTCCTACGAGCAGTACTTC	CASSQPGDSSYEQYF
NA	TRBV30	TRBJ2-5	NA	TGTGCCTGGAGTGGGCCTCGGGGACATCCAGCAGAGACCCAGTACTTC	CAWSGPRGHPAETQYF
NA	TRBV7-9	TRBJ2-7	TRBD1	TGTTCCAGCAGCACAGGGGACTCCTACGAGCAGTACTTC	CSSSTGDSYEQYF
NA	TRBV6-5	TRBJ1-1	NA	TGTGCCAGCAGTTACTCAGGGGAGGACACTGAAGCTTTCTTT	CASSYSGEDTEAFF
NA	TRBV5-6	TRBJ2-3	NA	TGTGCCAGCAACCGTGAGGGCACAGATACGCAGTATTTT	CASNREGTDTQYF
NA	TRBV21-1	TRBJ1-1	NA	TGTGCCAGCAGCGCCCGGGGGACTACTAAGGGGCGGACTGAAGCTTTCTTT	CASSARGTTKGRTEAFF
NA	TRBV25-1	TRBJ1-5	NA	TGTGCCAGCAGTCAGACCGCGGTTGGTCAGCCCCAGCATTTT	CASSQTAVGQPQHF
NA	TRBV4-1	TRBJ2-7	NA	TGCGCCAGCAGCCAATCATACAACGAGCAGTACTTC	CASSQSYNEQYF
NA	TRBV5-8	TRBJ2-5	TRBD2	TGTGCCAGCAGCTTGGTGCTAGCGGGGGGGCTTGAGACCCAGTACTTC	CASSLVLAGGLETQYF
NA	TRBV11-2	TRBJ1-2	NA	TGTGCCAGCAGCTTCCCCGAGGGCTATGGCTACACCTTC	CASSFPEGYGYTF
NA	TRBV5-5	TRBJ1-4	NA	TGTGCCAGCAGCTTGCAGGGAATCGGAGAAAAACTGTTTTTT	CASSLQGIGEKLFF
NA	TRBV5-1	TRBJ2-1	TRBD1	TGCGCCAGCAGCCAAGGACAGGGGGCCAATGAGCAGTTCTTC	CASSQGQGANEQFF
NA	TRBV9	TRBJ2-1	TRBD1	TGTGCCAGCAGCGTAGAAGGGACAGGGAGCAATGAGCAGTTCTTC	CASSVEGTGSNEQFF
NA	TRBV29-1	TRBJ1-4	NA	TGCAGCGTTGAATTGGTACACCTCGGAGGTGAAAAACTGTTTTTT	CSVELVHLGGEKLFF
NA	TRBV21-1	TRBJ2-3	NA	TGTGCCAGCAGCAAAGAGTCGGACAGGGTCACAGATACGCAGTATTTT	CASSKESDRVTDTQYF
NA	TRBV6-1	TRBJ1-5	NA	TGTGCCAGCAGTGAAGGGTCGGGGAATCAGCCCCAGCATTTT	CASSEGSGNQPQHF
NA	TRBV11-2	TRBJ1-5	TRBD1	TGTGCCAGCAGCCGGGACAGGGTAAGCAATCAGCCCCAGCATTTT	CASSRDRVSNQPQHF